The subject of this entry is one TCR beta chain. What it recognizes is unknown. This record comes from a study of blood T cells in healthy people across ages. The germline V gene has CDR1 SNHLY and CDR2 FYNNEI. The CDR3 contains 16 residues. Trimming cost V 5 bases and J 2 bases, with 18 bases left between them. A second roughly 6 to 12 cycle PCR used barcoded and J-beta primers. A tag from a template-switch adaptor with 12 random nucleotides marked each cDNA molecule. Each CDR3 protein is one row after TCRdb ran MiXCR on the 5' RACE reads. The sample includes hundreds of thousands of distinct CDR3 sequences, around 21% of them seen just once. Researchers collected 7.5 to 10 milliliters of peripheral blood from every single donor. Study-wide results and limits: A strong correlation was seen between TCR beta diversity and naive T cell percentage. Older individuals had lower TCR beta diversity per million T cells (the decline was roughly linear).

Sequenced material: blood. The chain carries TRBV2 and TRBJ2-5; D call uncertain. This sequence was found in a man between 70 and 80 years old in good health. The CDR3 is CASSTRYDLGQETQYF. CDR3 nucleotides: TGTGCCAGCAGTACCCGTTATGATCTAGGTCAAGAGACCCAGTACTTC.